The clone carrying this T cell receptor (beta chain) was recorded once. Its antigen is unknown. The data were taken from a study of PD-1 blockade in classical Hodgkin lymphoma. Study context: Intravenous nivolumab at 3 mg/kg was given to patients every 2 weeks. General study points: Healthy donors were reported to have higher baseline TCR diversity than newly diagnosed patients. Prior to therapy, complete responders displayed diversity much like that of newly diagnosed patients.

Every patient experienced relapse after autologous stem cell transplantation, and brentuximab vedotin exposure varied. CD4+ T cells were purified from thawed PBMCs by negative selection. Data came from immunoSEQ multiplex PCR; TCRdb stores just in-frame clones and leaves some out. In the table there are roughly 31,000 clones, 85% to 90% of which are singletons. J gave up 7 bases and V 4 bases, and 6 bases lay outside the gene matches. Germline CDR1 MRHNA, CDR2 SNTAGT. This CDR3 has 13 amino acids. Sequenced material: CD4+ T cells from blood, taken at baseline. The receptor comes from a human donor with classical Hodgkin lymphoma. This rearrangement joins TRBV6-4 to TRBJ2-7, with TRBD2 matching 8 bases. The CDR3 here is CASSAAGAGEQYF. DNA for the CDR3: TGTGCCAGCAGTGCAGCGGGAGCGGGTGAGCAGTACTTC.